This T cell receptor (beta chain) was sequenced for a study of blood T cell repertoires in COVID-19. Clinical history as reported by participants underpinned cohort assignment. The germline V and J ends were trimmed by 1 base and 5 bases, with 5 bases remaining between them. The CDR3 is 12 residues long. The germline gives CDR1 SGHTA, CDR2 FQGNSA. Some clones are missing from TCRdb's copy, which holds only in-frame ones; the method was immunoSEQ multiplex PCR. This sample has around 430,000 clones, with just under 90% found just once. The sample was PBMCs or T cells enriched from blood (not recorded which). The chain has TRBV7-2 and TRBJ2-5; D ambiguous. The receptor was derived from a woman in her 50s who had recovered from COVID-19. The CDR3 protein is CASSLVLETQYF. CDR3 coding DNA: TGTGCCAGCAGCTTAGTATTGGAGACCCAGTACTTC. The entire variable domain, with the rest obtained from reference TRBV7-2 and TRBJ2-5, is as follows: GAGVSQSPSNKVTEKGKDVELRCDPISGHTALYWYRQSLGQGLEFLIYFQGNSAPDKSGLPSDRFSAERTGGSVSTLTIQRTQQEDSAVYLCASSLVLETQYFGPGTRLLVL.